This TCR beta chain was captured by sequencing in a study of vaccination and CD4 T cells after COVID-19. As for the study in general: Following dose two, a median about 71 days (range 14 to 241) passed before post-vaccine samples were taken.

In the case of this clonotype: Its specificity is unknown.

The CDR3 loop spans 14 amino acids. V lost 6 bases to trimming and J lost 6 bases, with 14 bases between them. The germline V gene has CDR1 MNHNS and CDR2 SASEGT. The treatment was: roughly ten-day PBMC culture with coronavirus spike peptide pools or control peptides (ViraFEST assay). Each well held over 1.5 million PBMCs in IL-2 (roughly 10 IU/ml) medium with about 9.6 ug/ml peptide pools. Oncomine TCR Beta short-read sequencing was applied to DNA from cultured CD4+ T cells. TCRdb re-called the PCR reads through MiXCR, storing one row per CDR3 protein. Of around 14,000 distinct CDR3 sequences listed, 50% to 65% are singletons.

The material sequenced was CD4+ T cells from blood, cultured in vitro, taken before SARS-CoV-2 vaccination. The rearrangement links TRBV6-1 to TRBJ2-2, with a possible D match to TRBD2 (6 bases). This sequence originates from a human donor who had recovered from COVID-19. The CDR3, as DNA: TGTGCCAGCAGAGTGGAGGGCCGAGCCGGGGAGCTGTTTTTT. It codes for CASRVEGRAGELFF.